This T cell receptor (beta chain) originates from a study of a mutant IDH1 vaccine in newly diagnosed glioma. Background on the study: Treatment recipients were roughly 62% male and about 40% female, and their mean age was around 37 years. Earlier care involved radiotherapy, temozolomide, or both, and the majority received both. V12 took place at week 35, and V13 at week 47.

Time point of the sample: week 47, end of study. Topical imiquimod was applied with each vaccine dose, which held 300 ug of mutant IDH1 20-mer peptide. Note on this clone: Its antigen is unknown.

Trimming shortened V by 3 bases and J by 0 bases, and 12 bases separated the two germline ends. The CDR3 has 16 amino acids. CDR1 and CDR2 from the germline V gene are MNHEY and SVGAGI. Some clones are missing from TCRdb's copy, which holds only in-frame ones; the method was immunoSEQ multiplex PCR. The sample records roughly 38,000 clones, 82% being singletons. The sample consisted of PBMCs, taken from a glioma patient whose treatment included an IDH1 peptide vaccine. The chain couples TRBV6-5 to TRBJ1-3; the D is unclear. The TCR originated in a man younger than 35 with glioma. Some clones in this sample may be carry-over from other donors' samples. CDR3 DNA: TGTGCCAGCAGTTATCGAGGGTCCCACTCTGGAAACACCATATATTTT. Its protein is CASSYRGSHSGNTIYF.